The 5 T cell receptor beta chains below all came from one sample that was sequenced in a study of cytomegalovirus exposure and HLA in healthy donors. It was with 60 Vbeta and 13 Jbeta primers that the PCR ran. Clones were read by immunoSEQ multiplex PCR, and TCRdb kept only the in-frame ones, dropping some. The table has 150,000 or so clones, approximately 86% seen once; the top ten hold about 1.5%. The sample was PBMCs. Every receptor here comes from a male donor in good health and CMV-seronegative.

This chain uses TRBV6-5 with TRBJ2-2; a possible D gene is TRBD2 (6 bases). Germline V lookup: CDR1 MNHEY, CDR2 SVGAGI. Between the trimmed V and J ends, which lost 6 bases and 1 base, there was a span of 9 bases. This CDR3 spans 14 amino acids. The CDR3 nucleotides are TGTGCCAGCAGGGAGGGAGGGAACACCGGGGAGCTGTTTTTT. Amino acid sequence: CASREGGNTGELFF.

This rearrangement joins TRBV6-5 to TRBJ1-4; tentatively, D is TRBD1 (5 bases). CDR1 and CDR2 from the germline V gene are MNHEY and SVGAGI. Trimming left V 6 bases short and J 4 bases short, with 12 bases between. The CDR3 extends over 14 amino acids. The DNA for the CDR3 is TGTGCCAGCAGCCCCACCGACAGTAATGAAAAACTGTTTTTT. Amino acid sequence: CASSPTDSNEKLFF.

This clone was found once. J is TRBJ1-5 and V is TRBV29-1, with D hard to call. The CDR3 runs 13 residues. V was pared by 4 bases and J by 1 base, with 8 bases between. CDR1 and CDR2 (germline): SQVTM, ANQGSEA. The CDR3 bases are TGCAGCGTTGGGGCGGGGAGCAATCAGCCCCAGCATTTT. Protein: CSVGAGSNQPQHF.

V usage is TRBV7-6 and J usage is TRBJ2-7; the match to TRBD1 covers 8 bases. Germline CDR1 reads SGHVS; CDR2 reads FNYEAQ. There are 13 residues in the CDR3. J lost 2 bases, V lost 7 bases, and 4 bases had no gene match. CDR3 region: CASTRQGPYEQYF. The CDR3 DNA reads as TGTGCCAGCACCAGACAGGGGCCCTACGAGCAGTACTTC.

The J gene is TRBJ2-6, the V gene TRBV9; 12 nucleotides match TRBD1. J gave up 4 bases and V 0 bases, and 14 bases lay outside the gene matches. Looked up from germline, CDR1 is SGDLS and CDR2 is YYNGEE. The CDR3 is 21 residues long. The CDR3 protein is CASSVEIVGGTGGRGANVLTF. In nucleotides, the CDR3 is TGTGCCAGCAGCGTAGAGATAGTAGGGGGGACAGGGGGCAGAGGGGCCAACGTCCTGACTTTC.